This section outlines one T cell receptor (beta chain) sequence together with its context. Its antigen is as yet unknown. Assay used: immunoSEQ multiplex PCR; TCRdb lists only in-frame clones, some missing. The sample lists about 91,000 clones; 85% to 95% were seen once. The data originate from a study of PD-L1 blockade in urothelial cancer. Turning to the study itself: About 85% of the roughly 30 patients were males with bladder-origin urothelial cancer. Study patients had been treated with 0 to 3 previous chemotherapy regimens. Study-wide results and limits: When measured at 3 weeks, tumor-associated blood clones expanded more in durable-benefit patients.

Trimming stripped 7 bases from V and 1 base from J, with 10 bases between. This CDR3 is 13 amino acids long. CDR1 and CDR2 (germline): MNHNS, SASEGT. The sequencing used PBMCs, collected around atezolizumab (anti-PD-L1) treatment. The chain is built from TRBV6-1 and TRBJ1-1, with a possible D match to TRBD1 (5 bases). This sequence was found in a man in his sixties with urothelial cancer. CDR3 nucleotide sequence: TGTGCCAGCACCGAAGGGGCGAACACTGAAGCTTTCTTT. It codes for CASTEGANTEAFF.